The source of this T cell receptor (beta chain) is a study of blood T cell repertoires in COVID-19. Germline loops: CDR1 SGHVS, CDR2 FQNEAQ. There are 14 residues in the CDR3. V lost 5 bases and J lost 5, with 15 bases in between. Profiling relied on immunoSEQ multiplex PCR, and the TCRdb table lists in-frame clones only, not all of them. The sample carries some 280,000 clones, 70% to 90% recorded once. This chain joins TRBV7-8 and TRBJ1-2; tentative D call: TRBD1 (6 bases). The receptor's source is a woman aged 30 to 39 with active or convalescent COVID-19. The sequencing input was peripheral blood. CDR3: CASSNPGTSYGYTF. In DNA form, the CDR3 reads TGTGCCAGCAGCAATCCCGGGACAAGTTATGGCTACACCTTC.